One TCR beta chain is described in this entry. Its antigen is currently not known. Within one base of it there is no much larger clone, and no base qualities were kept. The sample originates from a study of cytomegalovirus exposure and HLA in healthy donors (dated by TCRdb to about 2017). Describing the broader study: In an earlier analysis of 550 to 750 of the donors, 276 Gb of sequence data and approximately 120 million unique TCR beta sequences from 150 million to 200 million T cells were reported. An early release covering roughly 640 HLA-typed donors comprised about 310 gigabases of sequencing data and around 80 million unique TCR sequences. The genetic ancestry cluster associated with self-reported Caucasian donors included 70% to 85% of the approximately 410 genotyped donors. The study aimed to test whether cataloging public T cell receptors could reveal signatures of past pathogen exposure. Using immunosequencing, the study profiled T cell repertoires from fewer than 850 subjects and related those repertoires to cytomegalovirus serostatus. Besides the first cohort of about 730 subjects, a separate validation cohort made up of roughly 120 different subjects was used. To predict cytomegalovirus infection status, the study combined high-throughput TCR immunosequencing, statistical association of individual TCRs with disease status, and machine learning. To study patterns of TCR occurrence, a later analysis re-analyzed previously published TCR beta repertoires from more than 550 donors and added high-resolution HLA genotyping. Rather than drawing on any new phenotypic data, the later analysis identified candidate immune exposures from TCR beta sequences and the way those sequences occurred across donors. To decide whether each TCR beta V gene segment behaved as functional or pseudogenic, an earlier analysis of several hundred of the donors relied on high-throughput TCR beta sequencing. Donor age, sex, ethnicity and CMV serostatus were compiled together with the repertoire data. Genome-wide SNP genotypes for about 65% of the 666 donors were used in a later genetic analysis, which treated that subset as a discovery cohort. Every discovery cohort repertoire had been produced on one sequencing platform. HLA typing covered class I and class II loci at four-digit resolution. The number of donors typed differed by locus, with 629-630 for A, B, C, DRB1 and DQB1, more than 500 for DQA1, approximately 570 for DPA1, and roughly 450 for DPB1. Several DR-DQ haplotypes were handled as single units for association and clustering because linkage in the cohort was strong. On average, around 200,000 unique TCR beta nucleotide sequences were sequenced per donor among 300 to 500 genotyped donors of the cohort, with 15% to 20% of those sequences being non-productive.

The CDR3 numbers 17 residues from cysteine through phenylalanine. Solely the CDR3 DNA is kept, with 51 bases framed from the first base. The germline V gene (reference sequence) sets CDR1 to SGHNT and CDR2 to YYREEE. Germline trimming amounts to 4 bases on V and 1 base on J, with 5 as the count of junction bases outside the gene matches. General study outcomes and caveats: Only TCR beta chains were sequenced in this cohort, and the absence of alpha or paired-chain data limited detectable features. The 87-base-pair reads could not distinguish some IMGT-functional V segments, including TRBV6-2 and TRBV6-3, so those segments were excluded. A group of highly shared sequence variants was considered likely to be a technical artifact of the sequencing pipeline. The authors suggested that the approach could potentially be extended to other disease states and immunological phenotypes. In a later analysis, some 18,000 TCR beta sequences were associated with specific HLA alleles at a false discovery rate of 0.05. Because HLA typing was missing for some donors at each locus, association tests included only the typed subset. Broadly in line with IMGT annotations, most TCR beta V segments showed up in productive rearrangements about 90% or about 30% of the time in an earlier analysis of a few hundred of the donors. The presence/absence analyses assumed that sequencing depth was roughly uniform across donors, and that assumption may not be true. A total of fewer than 200 TCR beta chains were listed by the study as associated with cytomegalovirus. In a later analysis, most CMV-associated TCR beta chains were found to appear HLA-restricted, with HLA associations seemingly driven largely by CMV exposure. A later analysis found that HLA-associated TCR beta chains were more clonally expanded and had lower generation probabilities than equally common non-associated chains. Linkage disequilibrium might explain the correlated functional status among segregating V segments, but an unknown experimental factor could not be excluded. A later analysis reported that several top co-occurrence clusters appeared linked to parvovirus B19, influenza, CMV and Epstein-Barr virus. In both the original and validation cohorts, the classifier was reported to diagnose cytomegalovirus status with high specificity and sensitivity. Compared with the roughly 700-donor mean, donors in an Asian-associated ancestry cluster had fewer N-insertions in productive TCRs, according to a later genetic analysis. Across donors, most TCR sequences were observed very rarely, whereas some public TCRs were present in many individuals. The earlier analysis of nearly 600 of the donors excluded roughly 17 rarely observed V segments, including chromosome 9 orphons, because counts were too low. According to a later analysis, TCR association rates differed among HLA loci, with DRB1 alleles showing the most associated TCRs and HLA-C alleles showing the fewest. Assigning TCR associations to individual alleles was difficult when HLA alleles, especially DR and DQ, strongly co-occurred. A later genetic analysis associated a missense DCLRE1C variant with V-gene and J-gene trimming of TCR beta chains, and an independent cohort replicated the association. A few of the identified cytomegalovirus-associated TCR beta chains were confirmed in vitro to be specific for cytomegalovirus antigens. For the cohort, immune exposure information was limited to CMV serostatus. A further reported finding was that TCR beta sequences accurately predicted the HLA-A and HLA-B alleles for most subjects in the first cohort.

The cohort consisted of 600 to 700 healthy bone marrow donors. Cohort members were all nominally healthy when sampled, although unrecorded immune exposures were likely present. The donor was CMV seropositive and was included in the group of 250 to 300 seropositive cohort members. Every donor gave a peripheral blood sample, and the peripheral blood mononuclear cells from that sample were used for TCR beta sequencing. The Qiagen DNeasy Blood Extraction Kit was used to extract genomic DNA from the blood cell samples. Library prep was done by the immunoSEQ multiplex PCR assay. For the multiplex PCR, a mixture combining 60 forward primers for TCR Vbeta segments and 13 reverse primers for TCR Jbeta segments was used. A multiplex PCR assay on genomic DNA amplified the CDR3 region of rearranged TCR beta genes. On the Illumina HiSeq System, the amplified TCR beta libraries were sequenced as 87-base-pair reads. As for the original processing: A later analysis tallied around 87 million unique TCR beta chains across the 666 repertoires, and some 10 million of those chains were shared by two or more donors. A nearest-neighbor algorithm error-corrected the raw reads and collapsed the reads into unique sequences, merging closely related sequences to remove PCR and sequencing errors. V, D and J gene segments were assigned by aligning CDR3 sequences to IMGT reference sequences. For a sequence to be retained, a match of at least six nucleotides to both a V gene segment and a J gene segment was required. Rearrangements were classified as productive when the CDR3 lacked stop codons and remained in frame with V and J, and all other rearrangements were classified as non-productive. Following IMGT convention, CDR3 was defined as the stretch from the second conserved V-encoded cysteine up to the conserved J-encoded phenylalanine. The earlier analysis of some 600 of the donors excluded sequences that lacked an unambiguous match to a single V gene segment. An earlier analysis of several hundred of the donors called V segments functional above 56.7% productive rearrangements and segregating when the between-donor standard deviation exceeded 5%. A statistical classification framework was built to diagnose cytomegalovirus status from the catalog of TCR beta chain sequences. In a later analysis, V and J genes were assigned by comparing TCR nucleotide sequences against IMGT/GENE-DB human TR gene sequences. Using the TCRdist pipeline, a later analysis assigned CDR3 sequences along with most-parsimonious VDJ recombination scenarios. In a later analysis, every TCR beta chain was defined by the combination of its CDR3 amino acid sequence and its V-gene family, and reads without a unique V-gene family were dropped. In a later analysis, around 650 highly shared, low-generation-probability nucleotide sequences were removed to address suspected cross-contamination and a sequencing artifact. For each public chain, a later analysis derived a clonal expansion index from normalized ranks of inferred template counts within each repertoire. Generation probabilities in a later analysis came from a VDJ recombination model fitted to out-of-frame rearrangements, and those results were checked against IGoR. In a later analysis, TCR-TCR, TCR-HLA and TCR-CMV co-occurrence was scored with hypergeometric tests, and a repertoire-size bias correction was applied to TCR pairs. In a later analysis, false discovery rates were estimated by permuting HLA or CMV assignments 20 times. In a later analysis, co-occurring TCRs were grouped using DBSCAN, and TCRdist sequence similarity was added for clustering within HLA-allele-positive subsets. Repertoires with fewer than 30,000 or more than 120,000 public chains, plus five repertoires with anomalous nucleotide sharing, were excluded from co-occurrence clustering. Imported from immuneACCESS, the table was reduced by TCRdb to in-frame sequences with V and J called. These copies leave out some clones; in studies compared against another copy, an unresolved V gene accounts for under half, and the cause of the remainder is not known. The DNA gave D and trimming, while V, J and clone size come from that table. In this sample the table shows about 160,000 clones, roughly 85% of which occur a single time. 8.5% of the sample is in the top ten clones.

The chain uses TRBV5-4 and TRBJ2-7, with 16 bases matching TRBD2. This TCR was recovered from a male donor in good health and CMV-seropositive. The specimen was PBMCs. The DNA reads TGTGCCAGCAGCAGGGGACTAGCGGGAGGGGCTTCCTACGAGCAGTACTTC. The translation is CASSRGLAGGASYEQYF.